Below, one T cell receptor beta chain is given with its context. The sample comes from a study of OX40 agonist ivuxolimab in advanced cancers. V gave up 2 bases and J gave up 0 bases; unmatched junction bases: 14. Per the germline V gene, CDR1 is SGDLS and CDR2 is YYNGEE. CDR3 length: 20 amino acids. TCRdb's table, derived via immunoSEQ multiplex PCR, lists solely in-frame clones and lacks some. Of 58,000 or so clones listed, about four fifths are singletons. The sequencing here drew on CD4+ or CD8+ T cells sorted from blood, taken in a trial of the OX40 agonist ivuxolimab. The sequence came from an adult with an advanced solid tumor such as melanoma, head and neck, liver or kidney cancer. The V gene is TRBV9, the J gene TRBJ2-1, with 10 positions matching TRBD2. CDR3 sequence: CASSVGASGSYGSSYNEQFF. The CDR3 nucleotides read TGTGCCAGCAGCGTCGGGGCTAGCGGGAGTTACGGGAGCTCCTACAATGAGCAGTTCTTC.